This TCR beta chain was found in a study of neoadjuvant anti-PD-1 for oral cavity cancer. Data came from immunoSEQ multiplex PCR; TCRdb stores just in-frame clones and leaves some out. Of around 16,000 clones in the sample, nearly 70% were seen once. Germline CDR1 is SQVTM and CDR2 is ANQGSEA. V shed 5 bases, J shed 5 bases, and the junction held 9 bases outside the gene matches. This CDR3 has 14 residues. No culture or expansion preceded analysis of these blood cells. The source of this sequence is a person between 40 and 79 years old with oral cavity squamous cell carcinoma. The J gene is TRBJ2-5, the V gene TRBV29-1; 9 nucleotides line up with TRBD2. This material consisted of PBMCs, taken before nivolumab (anti-PD-1) treatment. CDR3 sequence reads: CSVTPLAGMETQYF. For the CDR3, the DNA is TGCAGCGTTACCCCGCTAGCGGGAATGGAGACCCAGTACTTC.